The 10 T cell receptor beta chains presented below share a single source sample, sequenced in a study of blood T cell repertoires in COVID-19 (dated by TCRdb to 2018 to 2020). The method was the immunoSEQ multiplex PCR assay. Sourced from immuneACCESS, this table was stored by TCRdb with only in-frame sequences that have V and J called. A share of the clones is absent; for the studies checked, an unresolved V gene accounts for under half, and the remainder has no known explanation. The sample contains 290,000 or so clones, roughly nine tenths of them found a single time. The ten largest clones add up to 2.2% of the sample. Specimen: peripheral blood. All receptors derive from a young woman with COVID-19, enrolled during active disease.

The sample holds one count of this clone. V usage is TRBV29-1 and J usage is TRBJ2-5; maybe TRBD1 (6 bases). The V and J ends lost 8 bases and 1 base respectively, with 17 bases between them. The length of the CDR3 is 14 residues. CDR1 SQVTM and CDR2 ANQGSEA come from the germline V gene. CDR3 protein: CSITEMGAQETQYF. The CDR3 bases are TGCAGCATTACCGAGATGGGGGCCCAAGAGACCCAGTACTTC.

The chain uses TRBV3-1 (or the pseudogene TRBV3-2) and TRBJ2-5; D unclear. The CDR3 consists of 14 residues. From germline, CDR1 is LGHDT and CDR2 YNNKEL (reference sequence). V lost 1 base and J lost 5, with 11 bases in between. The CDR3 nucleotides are TGTGCCAGCAGCCAAGGTAGGAGCCGGGAGACCCAGTACTTC. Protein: CASSQGRSRETQYF.

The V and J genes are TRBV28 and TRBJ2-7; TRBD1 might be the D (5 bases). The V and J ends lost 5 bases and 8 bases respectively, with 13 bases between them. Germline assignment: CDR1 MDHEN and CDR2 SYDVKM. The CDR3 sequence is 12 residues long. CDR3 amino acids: CASSGSGLKQYF. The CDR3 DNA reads TGTGCCAGCAGTGGCTCAGGGTTGAAGCAGTACTTC.

This chain's CDR3 is CASSLGTGLGDTQYF. The CDR3 region has the DNA TGTGCCAGCAGTTTAGGGACAGGGTTGGGAGATACGCAGTATTTT. V gene TRBV27 combines with J gene TRBJ2-3; 9 positions match TRBD1. Trimming cost V 2 bases and J 5 bases; bases outside gene matches: 5. The length of the CDR3 is 15 residues. Per the germline V gene, CDR1 is MNHEY and CDR2 is SMNVEV (reference sequence).

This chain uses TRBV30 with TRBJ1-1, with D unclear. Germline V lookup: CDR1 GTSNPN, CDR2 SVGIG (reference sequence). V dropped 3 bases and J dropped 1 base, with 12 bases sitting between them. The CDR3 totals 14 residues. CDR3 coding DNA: TGTGCCTGGAGCCCGGAGATAACGAACACTGAAGCTTTCTTT. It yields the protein CAWSPEITNTEAFF.

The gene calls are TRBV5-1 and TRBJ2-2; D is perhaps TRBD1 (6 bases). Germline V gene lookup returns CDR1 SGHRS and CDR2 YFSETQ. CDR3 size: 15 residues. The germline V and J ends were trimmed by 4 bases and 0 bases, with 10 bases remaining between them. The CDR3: CASSLWTANTGELFF. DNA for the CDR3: TGCGCCAGCAGCCTCTGGACAGCGAACACCGGGGAGCTGTTTTTT.

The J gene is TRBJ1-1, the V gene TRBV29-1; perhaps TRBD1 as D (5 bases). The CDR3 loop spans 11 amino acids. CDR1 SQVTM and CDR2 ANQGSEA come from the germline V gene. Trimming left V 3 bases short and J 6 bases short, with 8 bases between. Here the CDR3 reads CSVDGGAEAFF. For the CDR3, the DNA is TGCAGCGTTGATGGGGGGGCTGAAGCTTTCTTT. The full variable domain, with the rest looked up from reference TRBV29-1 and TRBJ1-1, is SAVISQKPSRDICQRGTSLTIQCQVDSQVTMMFWYRQQPGQSLTLIATANQGSEATYESGFVIDKFPISRPNLTFSTLTVSNMSPEDSSIYLCSVDGGAEAFFGQGTRLTVV.

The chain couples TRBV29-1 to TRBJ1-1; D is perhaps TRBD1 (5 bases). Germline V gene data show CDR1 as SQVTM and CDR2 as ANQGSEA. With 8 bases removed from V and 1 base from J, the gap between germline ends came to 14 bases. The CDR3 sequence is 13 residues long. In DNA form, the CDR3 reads TGCAGCTCCACCGGGGGGGGGAACACTGAAGCTTTCTTT. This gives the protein CSSTGGGNTEAFF.

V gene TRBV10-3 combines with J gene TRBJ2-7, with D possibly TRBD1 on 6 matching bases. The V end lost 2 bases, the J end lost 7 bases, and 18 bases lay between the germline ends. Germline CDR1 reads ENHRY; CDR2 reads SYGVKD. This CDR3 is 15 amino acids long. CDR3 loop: CAISEPNLGGREQYF. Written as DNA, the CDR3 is TGTGCCATCAGTGAGCCGAACCTTGGGGGCAGAGAGCAGTACTTC.

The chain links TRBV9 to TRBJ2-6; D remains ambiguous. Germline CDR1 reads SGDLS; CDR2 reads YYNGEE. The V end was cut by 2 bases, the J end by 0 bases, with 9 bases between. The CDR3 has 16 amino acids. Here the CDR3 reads CASSVRFSSGANVLTF. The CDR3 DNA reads TGTGCCAGCAGCGTGAGGTTTAGCTCTGGGGCCAACGTCCTGACTTTC.